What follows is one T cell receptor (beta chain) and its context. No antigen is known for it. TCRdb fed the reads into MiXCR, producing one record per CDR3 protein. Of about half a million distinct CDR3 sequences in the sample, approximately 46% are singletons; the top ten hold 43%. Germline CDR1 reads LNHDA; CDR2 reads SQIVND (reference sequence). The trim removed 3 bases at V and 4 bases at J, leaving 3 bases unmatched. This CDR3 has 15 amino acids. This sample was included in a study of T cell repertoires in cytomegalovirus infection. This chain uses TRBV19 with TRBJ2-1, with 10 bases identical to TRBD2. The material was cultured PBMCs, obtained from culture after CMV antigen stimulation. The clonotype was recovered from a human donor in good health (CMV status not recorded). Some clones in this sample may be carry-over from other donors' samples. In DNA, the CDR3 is TGTGCCAGTAGTATGGGTAGCGGGGGGTACAATGAGCAGTTCTTC. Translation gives CASSMGSGGYNEQFF.